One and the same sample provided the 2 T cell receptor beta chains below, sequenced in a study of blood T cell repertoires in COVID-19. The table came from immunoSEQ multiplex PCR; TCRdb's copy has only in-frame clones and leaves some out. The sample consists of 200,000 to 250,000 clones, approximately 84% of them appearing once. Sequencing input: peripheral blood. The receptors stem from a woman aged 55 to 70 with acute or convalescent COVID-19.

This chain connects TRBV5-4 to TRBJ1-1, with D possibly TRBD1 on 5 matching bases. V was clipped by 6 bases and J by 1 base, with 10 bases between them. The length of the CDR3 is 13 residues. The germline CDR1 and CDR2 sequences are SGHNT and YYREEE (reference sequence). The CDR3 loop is CASKEGQNTEAFF. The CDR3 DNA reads TGTGCCAGCAAGGAGGGGCAGAACACTGAAGCTTTCTTT.

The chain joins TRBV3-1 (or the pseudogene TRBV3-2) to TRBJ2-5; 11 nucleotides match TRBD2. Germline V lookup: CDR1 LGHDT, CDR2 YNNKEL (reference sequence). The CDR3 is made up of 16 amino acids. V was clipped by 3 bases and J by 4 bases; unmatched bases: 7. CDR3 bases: TGTGCCAGCAGCCAGGTAGCGGGGGGGCCAGGAGAGACCCAGTACTTC. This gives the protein CASSQVAGGPGETQYF.